A single sample is the source of the 14 T cell receptor beta chains below, sequenced in a study of T-cell memory formation after mild COVID-19. A single record per CDR3 protein comes from TCRdb applying MiXCR to the 5' RACE reads. The data contain under 150,000 distinct CDR3 sequences, over 20% of them singletons. Source material: PBMCs or a T cell subset sorted from them (not recorded which). These TCRs come from a man aged 18 to 30 who had mild COVID-19 (a few samples of this study predate the infection). Cell type and time point are not known.

This chain connects TRBV12-3 or TRBV12-4 to TRBJ2-7, with D perhaps matching TRBD2 (6 bases). The CDR3 length is 12 residues. Trimming removed 4 bases at V and 5 bases at J, with 9 bases between. CDR3 in DNA: TGTGCCAGCAGTTCGGAGGGGCACGAGCAGTACGTC. Its translation: CASSSEGHEQYV.

This clonotype has a handful of counts. The CDR3 protein is CASSQDAGKVFFSQPQHF. CDR3 bases: TGCGCCAGCAGCCAAGATGCAGGGAAGGTTTTCTTCTCTCAGCCCCAGCATTTT. The genes are TRBV4-1 and TRBJ1-5, with a tentative D call TRBD1 (5 bases). This CDR3 region has 18 residues. Between the trimmed V and J ends, which lost 0 bases and 6 bases, there was a span of 21 bases. The germline gives CDR1 MGHRA, CDR2 YSYEKL.

V usage is TRBV7-9 and J usage is TRBJ2-1; D call uncertain. The CDR3 runs 15 residues. Germline V lookup: CDR1 SEHNR, CDR2 FQNEAQ (reference sequence). V lost 5 bases, J lost 6 bases, and 17 bases lay in between. CDR3 loop: CASSRPLRGFNEQFF. CDR3 in DNA: TGTGCCAGCAGCCGCCCTCTTCGTGGCTTCAATGAGCAGTTCTTC.

The rearrangement uses TRBV24-1 and TRBJ2-7; 9 positions agree with TRBD1. J was trimmed by 6 bases and V by 7 bases; bases with no gene match: 9. The CDR3 runs to 14 residues. Germline V gene sequence: CDR1 KGHDR, CDR2 SFDVKD. In DNA, the CDR3 is TGTGCCACCAGCAAAGACAGGGGGTGGTCCGAGCAGTACGTC. This gives the protein CATSKDRGWSEQYV.

This clonotype was seen a few times. The J gene is TRBJ1-5, the V gene TRBV12-3 or TRBV12-4; D call uncertain. The CDR3 is 13 amino acids. V was shortened by 3 bases and J by 3 bases, with 6 bases between the two germline ends. CDR3 in DNA: TGTGCCAGCAGTTTGAATGCCAATCAGCCCCAGCATTTT. It is translated as CASSLNANQPQHF.

This clonotype was seen many times. This chain joins TRBV5-6 and TRBJ2-2; no clear D gene. V was clipped by 0 bases and J by 5 bases, with 8 bases between them. CDR1 is SGHDT and CDR2 is YYEEEE in the germline V gene. This CDR3 contains 14 residues. CDR3 in DNA: TGTGCCAGCAGCTTGGTGCAGGCAACCGGGGAGCTGTTTTTT. This codes for CASSLVQATGELFF.

This clonotype has only a few counts. The chain links TRBV7-9 to TRBJ1-2; 7 bases align to TRBD1. Germline V lookup: CDR1 SEHNR, CDR2 FQNEAQ (reference sequence). This CDR3 contains 13 residues. V shed 10 bases and J 3 bases; nucleotides not matched to a gene: 8. CDR3 in amino acids: CATSRRGDYGYTF. The DNA for the CDR3 is TGTGCCACCTCCCGCAGGGGGGACTATGGCTACACCTTC.

This clonotype was seen a handful of times. CDR3 DNA sequence: TGTGCCAGCAGCTCCGGGGGAATGACAGATACGCAGTATTTT. It yields the protein CASSSGGMTDTQYF. This sequence joins TRBV11-2 and TRBJ2-3; D is perhaps TRBD2 (6 bases). Per germline, CDR1 SGHAT and CDR2 FQNNGV. V lost 4 bases, J lost 3 bases, and 11 bases lay in between. The CDR3 runs 14 residues.

The CDR3 loop reads CASSFGYEQYV. The CDR3 DNA is TGTGCCAGCAGTTTCGGATACGAGCAGTACGTC. The chain links TRBV12-3 or TRBV12-4 to TRBJ2-7; D gene ambiguous. The V and J ends lost 3 bases and 4 bases respectively, with 4 bases between them. The CDR3 is made up of 11 amino acids.

This clonotype has just a few counts. This rearrangement joins TRBV13 to TRBJ2-1, with TRBD1 identical over 8 bases. Trimming cost V 5 bases and J 8 bases; bases outside gene matches: 11. Germline lookup yields CDR1 PRHDT and CDR2 FYEKMQ (reference sequence). The CDR3 runs 15 residues. The CDR3 bases are TGTGCCAGCAGCCATCATGGGACAGGTATGGATGAGCAGTTCTTC. Residues: CASSHHGTGMDEQFF.

This clonotype was seen a handful of times. The CDR3: CASSYAGGAVEQYF. The CDR3 DNA reads TGTGCCAGCTCCTACGCGGGGGGGGCCGTCGAGCAGTACTTC. The chain links TRBV12-3 or TRBV12-4 to TRBJ2-7, with 9 bases that match TRBD2. The V segment lost 8 bases and the J segment 6 bases; nucleotides outside the gene matches: 11. This CDR3 is built from 14 residues.

The rearrangement links TRBV5-6 to TRBJ2-3, with D unclear. The germline V and J ends were trimmed by 5 bases and 4 bases, with 11 bases remaining between them. Germline assignment: CDR1 SGHDT and CDR2 YYEEEE. The CDR3 consists of 13 residues. The CDR3 region is CASSPVVADTQYF. The CDR3 nucleotides are TGTGCCAGCAGTCCGGTGGTGGCAGATACGCAGTATTTT. The whole variable domain, filled in from reference TRBV5-6 and TRBJ2-3, reads DAGVTQSPTHLIKTRGQQVTLRCSPKSGHDTVSWYQQALGQGPQFIFQYYEEEERQRGNFPDRFSGHQFPNYSSELNVNALLLGDSALYLCASSPVVADTQYFGPGTRLTVL.

The rearrangement links TRBV27 to TRBJ1-1, with no clear D. The CDR3 runs 11 residues. Germline-derived CDR1 and CDR2 are MNHEY and SMNVEV (reference sequence). DNA of the CDR3: TGTGCTAGTGGTGGAATACTTGAAGCTTTCTTT. Amino acid sequence: CASGGILEAFF.

This clonotype has a handful of counts. The V gene is TRBV5-1, the J gene TRBJ2-1; 7 bases are shared with TRBD1. Unmatched junction bases numbered 5, after V lost 3 bases and J lost 5 bases. CDR1 is SGHRS and CDR2 is YFSETQ in the germline V gene. This CDR3 is built from 14 residues. The CDR3 DNA is TGCGCCAGCAGCTCCAGACAGGGCCACAATGAGCAGTTCTTC. Translating it yields CASSSRQGHNEQFF.